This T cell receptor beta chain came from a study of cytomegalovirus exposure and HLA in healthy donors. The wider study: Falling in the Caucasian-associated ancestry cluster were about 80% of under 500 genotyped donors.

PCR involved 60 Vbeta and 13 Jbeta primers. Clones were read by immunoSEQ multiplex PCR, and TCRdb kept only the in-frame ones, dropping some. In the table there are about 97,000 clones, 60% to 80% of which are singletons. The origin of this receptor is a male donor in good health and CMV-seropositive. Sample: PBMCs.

The CDR3 DNA is TGCGCCAGCAGCAACAAGGAGTCTACCGGGGCCAACGTCCTGACTTTC. This translates into CASSNKESTGANVLTF. The chain employs TRBV5-1 and TRBJ2-6, with no clear D. Germline loops: CDR1 SGHRS, CDR2 YFSETQ. Trimming stripped 4 bases from V and 4 bases from J, with 15 bases between. The CDR3 runs 16 residues.